This record looks at one T cell receptor beta chain sequence and its context. Its specificity is unknown. These data come from a study of identical twins. Findings and caveats of the study: The study found excess low generation probability among twin-shared out-of-frame alpha sequences.

This CDR3 region has 19 residues. The junction had 19 bases not matched to a gene; V was cut back by 2 bases and J by 5 bases. CDR1 is SGHDT and CDR2 is YYEEEE in the germline V gene. Template switching supplied a universal primer site; unique molecular identifiers were carried on the cDNA. TCRdb itself ran the 5' RACE reads through MiXCR, one entry per CDR3 protein. The data contain 500,000 to 600,000 distinct CDR3 sequences, about 20% of them singletons. The same data also went into a second study, on T cells expressing NK-cell markers. That source reports: About 6 donors had dominant NKG2C+ clonotypes that comprised roughly 1.0-8% of their CD8+ T cells.

This rearrangement joins TRBV5-6 to TRBJ2-1; 7 nucleotides line up with TRBD1. Input material: CD4+ T cells sorted from blood. The TCR originated in a woman between 18 and 30 years old in good health. For the CDR3, the DNA is TGTGCCAGCAGCTTAGGGTGGGAAAGGTTTTGGGGACAGAACAATGAGCAGTTCTTC. This gives the protein CASSLGWERFWGQNNEQFF.